The 24 T cell receptor beta chains in this list originate from one sample, sequenced in a study of glioma-infiltrating T cells after dendritic cell vaccination. Time point denoted: after dendritic cell vaccination, including at tumor progression/relapse. The method was immunoSEQ multiplex PCR; TCRdb's version includes in-frame clones alone and lacks a portion of them. The sample lists 70,000 to 100,000 clones; roughly four fifths were seen once. The input for sequencing was blood, taken after dendritic cell vaccination. Receptors were obtained from a human donor with glioblastoma.

CDR3 region: CASSLDWGGSTEAFF. The DNA for the CDR3 is TGCGCCAGCAGCTTGGATTGGGGAGGAAGCACTGAAGCTTTCTTT. V is TRBV5-1 and J is TRBJ1-1; D gene unclear. The length of the CDR3 is 15 residues. Germline loops: CDR1 SGHRS, CDR2 YFSETQ. With 0 bases removed from V and 4 bases from J, the gap between germline ends came to 13 bases. Variable domain in full (rest from reference TRBV5-1 and TRBJ1-1): KAGVTQTPRYLIKTRGQQVTLSCSPISGHRSVSWYQQTPGQGLQFLFEYFSETQRNKGNFPGRFSGRQFSNSRSEMNVSTLELGDSALYLCASSLDWGGSTEAFFGQGTRLTVV.

The V gene is TRBV5-1, the J gene TRBJ2-1; 9 bases are shared with TRBD1. The CDR3 consists of 15 residues. Germline CDR1 reads SGHRS; CDR2 reads YFSETQ. J was trimmed by 4 bases and V by 0 bases; bases with no gene match: 2. In DNA, the CDR3 is TGCGCCAGCAGCTTGGAGGGACAGGGATACAATGAGCAGTTCTTC. Translated: CASSLEGQGYNEQFF.

The rearrangement uses TRBV5-1 and TRBJ1-6; D is perhaps TRBD1 (5 bases). V was clipped by 3 bases and J by 9 bases, with 13 bases between them. The V gene's germline CDR1 is SGHRS and CDR2 YFSETQ. There are 14 residues in the CDR3. CDR3 protein: CASSSTGDSSPLHF. The CDR3 DNA follows: TGCGCCAGCAGCTCTACGGGGGATAGTTCACCCCTCCACTTT.

The V and J genes are TRBV11-1 and TRBJ1-1; a weak D match, TRBD1 (5 bases). The CDR3 runs 16 residues. The V and J ends lost 1 base and 3 bases respectively, with 15 bases between them. CDR1 SGHAT and CDR2 FQDESV come from the germline V gene (reference sequence). The CDR3: CASSLEGPTSYTEAFF. The DNA for the CDR3 is TGTGCCAGCAGCTTAGAGGGGCCAACATCTTACACTGAAGCTTTCTTT.

Of note for this clone: A read error may explain this, as a much larger clone is one base away. The chain links TRBV11-2 to TRBJ1-3; TRBD1 is a possible D gene (6 bases). Germline V gene data show CDR1 as SGHAT and CDR2 as FQNNGV. This CDR3 region has 15 residues. V was pared by 2 bases and J by 0 bases, with 8 bases between. The CDR3 DNA follows: TGTGCCAGCAGCTTAATCAGGGGCTCTGGAAACACCATATATTTT. Protein product: CASSLIRGSGNTIYF.

The chain combines TRBV9 with TRBJ1-2; D gene ambiguous. V gave up 0 bases and J gave up 4 bases, with 13 bases separating them. The CDR3 has 15 amino acids. Germline V gene data show CDR1 as SGDLS and CDR2 as YYNGEE. The CDR3 DNA is TGTGCCAGCAGCGTAGCGGGTGGAGACTCCTATGGCTACACCTTC. This encodes CASSVAGGDSYGYTF.

In this sample, this clone turned up a few times. This chain connects TRBV25-1 to TRBJ1-2; D not resolved. V was cut by 1 base and J by 2 bases, with 11 bases left in between. Germline V gene lookup returns CDR1 MGHDK and CDR2 SYGVNS. This CDR3 contains 15 residues. CDR3: CASSESEGPNYGYTF. Here the CDR3 DNA reads TGTGCCAGCAGTGAATCCGAGGGTCCAAACTATGGCTACACCTTC.

The gene calls are TRBV5-1 and TRBJ2-5, with a weak D call TRBD1 (5 bases). The ends were cut back, 4 bases at V and 1 base at J, with 14 bases in the middle. Per the germline V gene, CDR1 is SGHRS and CDR2 is YFSETQ. The CDR3 totals 15 residues. The CDR3 here is CASSADRDFQETQYF. CDR3 bases: TGCGCCAGCAGCGCCGACAGAGACTTCCAAGAGACCCAGTACTTC.

V is TRBV11-2 and J is TRBJ2-5, with D tentatively TRBD1 (5 bases). Germline V CDR1 and CDR2: SGHAT, FQNNGV. The V and J ends lost 1 base and 3 bases respectively, with 6 bases between them. The CDR3 sequence is 13 residues long. Here the CDR3 reads CASSLGREETQYF. CDR3 DNA: TGTGCCAGCAGCTTAGGCAGGGAAGAGACCCAGTACTTC.

This clone was counted between two and nine times. CDR3 residues: CASSLHDSAEGYTF. CDR3 bases: TGTGCCAGCAGCCTCCACGACAGCGCGGAAGGCTACACCTTC. The chain has TRBV2 and TRBJ1-2; D is perhaps TRBD1 (5 bases). With 6 bases removed from V and 8 bases from J, the gap between germline ends came to 19 bases. Germline V lookup: CDR1 SNHLY, CDR2 FYNNEI. The CDR3 is 14 amino acids.

The CDR3 coding sequence is TGTGCCAGCAGTGAATCCCGGGACTCTGAAGCTTTCTTT. Its protein product is CASSESRDSEAFF. This sequence joins TRBV6-5 and TRBJ1-1, with a tentative D call TRBD1 (5 bases). V lost 5 bases, J lost 6 bases, and 13 bases lay in between. The germline CDR1 and CDR2 sequences are MNHEY and SVGAGI. CDR3 size: 13 residues.

This clone appeared once. The J gene is TRBJ1-2, the V gene TRBV20-1, with no clear D. Trimming took 3 bases from V and 7 from J, leaving 9 bases between them. Germline V CDR1 and CDR2: DFQATT, SNEGSKA (reference sequence). CDR3 size: 11 residues. CDR3 sequence reads: CSARQTGGYTF. The DNA for the CDR3 is TGCAGTGCTAGGCAAACGGGTGGCTACACCTTC.

This clone was observed once. The chain recombines TRBV2 with TRBJ1-1; D gene ambiguous. This CDR3 is built from 14 residues. Trimming shortened V by 4 bases and J by 1 base, and 10 bases separated the two germline ends. The germline V gene encodes CDR1 SNHLY and CDR2 FYNNEI. The CDR3 region is CASSARVENTEAFF. The CDR3 DNA is TGTGCCAGCAGTGCCCGGGTGGAGAACACTGAAGCTTTCTTT.

The chain has TRBV2 and TRBJ1-2; TRBD1 aligns across 7 bases. Germline V gene data show CDR1 as SNHLY and CDR2 as FYNNEI. The junction had 15 bases not matched to a gene; V was cut back by 10 bases and J by 7 bases. The CDR3 runs to 14 residues. The CDR3, as DNA: TGTGCCAACAAGAACTCGACAGGGTTCGTTGGCTACACCTTC. It is translated as CANKNSTGFVGYTF.

The CDR3 nucleotides read TGCGCCAGCAGCCAAGGCACTAGCGGGGGAGACTACAATGAGCAGTTCTTC. It yields the protein CASSQGTSGGDYNEQFF. The V call is TRBV4-1, the J call TRBJ2-1; 11 positions match TRBD2. The germline V gene has CDR1 MGHRA and CDR2 YSYEKL. CDR3 length: 17 amino acids. Trimming took 1 base from V and 3 from J; bases not matched to a gene: 5.

This chain joins TRBV7-9 and TRBJ1-2; possibly TRBD1 for D (5 bases). Looked up from germline, CDR1 is SEHNR and CDR2 is FQNEAQ (reference sequence). Between the trimmed V and J ends, which lost 0 bases and 0 bases, there was a span of 14 bases. CDR3 length equals 17 residues. The DNA for the CDR3 is TGTGCCAGCAGCTTAGCGTCTTTCCTGGACACTAACTATGGCTACACCTTC. It translates to CASSLASFLDTNYGYTF.

The chain joins TRBV7-9 to TRBJ1-5, with 7 bases lining up with TRBD1. Germline CDR1 reads SEHNR; CDR2 reads FQNEAQ (reference sequence). The CDR3 has 14 amino acids. Trimming at V came to 5 bases and at J to 5 bases, leaving 6 bases not matched to a gene. CDR3 region: CASSKDRVDQPQHF. Written as DNA, the CDR3 is TGTGCCAGCAGCAAAGACAGGGTGGATCAGCCCCAGCATTTT.

This clone was picked up one time. This chain connects TRBV6-1 to TRBJ1-6, with 7 bases matching TRBD1. Trimming removed 4 bases from V and 10 bases from J; junction bases left unmatched: 10. The germline V gene encodes CDR1 MNHNS and CDR2 SASEGT. The CDR3 has 15 amino acids. The chain's CDR3 is CASSVGQVGRSPLHF. In DNA form, the CDR3 reads TGTGCCAGCAGTGTTGGACAGGTCGGAAGATCACCCCTCCACTTT.

The chain uses TRBV27 and TRBJ1-1; TRBD1 agrees at 7 bases. This CDR3 spans 14 amino acids. Germline CDR1 reads MNHEY; CDR2 reads SMNVEV (reference sequence). V lost 7 bases and J lost 5; bases outside the gene matches: 10. The CDR3 reads CASKPDRDETEAFF. CDR3 DNA sequence: TGTGCCAGCAAACCCGACAGGGATGAAACTGAAGCTTTCTTT.

This clone has more than one count but fewer than ten. The chain is built from TRBV5-5 and TRBJ1-6, with D perhaps TRBD1 (5 bases). This CDR3 has 14 amino acids. V lost 5 bases to trimming and J lost 10 bases, with 16 bases between them. From germline, CDR1 is SGHKS and CDR2 YYEKEE (reference sequence). In DNA, the CDR3 is TGTGCCAGCAGTTGGCACAGGTTGGAGTCACCCCTCCACTTT. Its translation: CASSWHRLESPLHF.

This sequence joins TRBV6-5 and TRBJ1-1, with 9 bases that match TRBD1. CDR1 and CDR2 (germline): MNHEY, SVGAGI. CDR3 length: 13 amino acids. J gave up 10 bases and V 2 bases, and 5 bases lay outside the gene matches. The CDR3: CASSYLDRGTAFF. The CDR3 bases are TGTGCCAGCAGTTACCTGGACAGGGGTACAGCTTTCTTT.

This clone came up a few times. The gene calls are TRBV5-6 and TRBJ2-7; D gene unclear. This CDR3 region has 11 residues. Trimming left V 1 base short and J 6 bases short, with 5 bases between. Germline V CDR1 and CDR2: SGHDT, YYEEEE. The CDR3 region has the DNA TGTGCCAGCAGCTTGTTCTCCGAGCAGTACTTC. Protein sequence: CASSLFSEQYF.

J is TRBJ2-5 and V is TRBV5-4; D is perhaps TRBD1 or TRBD2 (10 bases each). The V end was cut by 4 bases, the J end by 5 bases, with 27 bases between. The CDR3 has 18 amino acids. Germline V gene lookup returns CDR1 SGHNT and CDR2 YYREEE (reference sequence). CDR3 amino acids: CASSTDRGIAGGWETQYF. CDR3 in DNA: TGTGCCAGCAGCACGGACAGGGGGATAGCGGGGGGATGGGAGACCCAGTACTTC.

V is TRBV6-6 and J is TRBJ2-7, with TRBD2 identical over 10 bases. This CDR3 is 13 amino acids long. Germline V gives CDR1 MNHNY, CDR2 SVGAGI (reference sequence). V dropped 10 bases and J dropped 3; count of bases not matched to a gene: 6. The CDR3 loop reads CATSKRGGYEQYF. As DNA, the CDR3 is TGTGCCACATCTAAGCGGGGGGGCTACGAGCAGTACTTC.